Each of the 18 T cell receptor beta chains below was sequenced from the same sample in a study of T cells in Graves' hyperthyroidism and ophthalmopathy (dated by TCRdb to about 2019). Libraries were constructed by multiplex PCR. TCRdb records Illumina HiSeq 2000 as the sequencer. The TCR beta CDR3 regions were amplified from RNA transcripts. The first round of RT-PCR for the TCR CDR3 was performed with the HTBI primer set and the Qiagen OneStep RT-PCR kit. TCRdb reran the public reads through fastp at Q25 and MiXCR, keeping productive beta chains. Rows are combined by CDR3 protein, so each entry shows the most common genes and DNA. The sample yields nearly 750,000 distinct CDR3 sequences; just over 35% were counted once. The ten most abundant clones make up around 30% of the sample. Sequencing was carried out using blood. Receptors originate from a woman aged 40 to 55 with Graves' hyperthyroidism.

This clonotype was seen many times. The rearrangement joins TRBV7-9 to TRBJ2-7; D might be TRBD2 (5 bases). The CDR3 is 14 amino acids. V was pared by 3 bases and J by 4 bases, with 13 bases between. Germline lookup yields CDR1 SEHNR and CDR2 FQNEAQ (reference sequence). The CDR3 sequence is CASSFKTEGYEQYF. CDR3 coding DNA: TGTGCCAGCAGCTTCAAAACTGAGGGATACGAGCAGTACTTC.

This clonotype occurred many times. This chain connects TRBV19 to TRBJ1-6; D is possibly TRBD1 (5 bases). Germline CDR1 is LNHDA and CDR2 is SQIVND (reference sequence). Between the trimmed V and J ends, which lost 5 bases and 10 bases, there was a span of 15 bases. The CDR3 length is 14 residues. CDR3: CASSPGQSDSPLHF. The CDR3 nucleotides read TGTGCCAGTAGTCCGGGGCAGAGTGACTCACCCCTCCACTTT.

About this clonotype: The germline gene is not matched at one end of the junction; a read error may be the cause. The J gene is TRBJ2-6, the V gene TRBV4-1, with D uncertain. CDR3 length: 15 amino acids. CDR1 is MGHRA, CDR2 YSYEKL, per germline. The DNA of the CDR3 is TGCGCCAGCAGTCAAGGTAGTTGGCTCTCACACGTCCTGACTTTC. Protein sequence: CASSQGSWLSHVLTF.

Written as DNA, the CDR3 is TGTGCCAGCAGCTCTCGACCCGGGACAGGGTTTAGGAACGAGCAGTACTTC. Translating gives CASSSRPGTGFRNEQYF. This chain uses TRBV11-2 with TRBJ2-7; TRBD1 matches at 9 bases. Germline-derived CDR1 and CDR2 are SGHAT and FQNNGV. V trimming: 4 bases; J trimming: 5 bases; junction bases outside the gene matches: 15. This CDR3 has 17 amino acids. Full variable domain (rest looked up from reference TRBV11-2 and TRBJ2-7): EAGVAQSPRYKIIEKRQSVAFWCNPISGHATLYWYQQILGQGPKLLIQFQNNGVVDDSQLPKDRFSAERLKGVDSTLKIQPAKLEDSAVYLCASSSRPGTGFRNEQYFGPGTRLTVT.

The chain carries TRBV28 and TRBJ2-7; the D gene could be TRBD1 or TRBD2 (6 bases each). The CDR3 has 15 residues. V dropped 7 bases and J dropped 6 bases, with 22 bases sitting between them. Germline CDR1 MDHEN, CDR2 SYDVKM. The CDR3 region is CASTRGGGGSGEQYF. The CDR3 nucleotides read TGTGCCAGCACCCGAGGAGGGGGAGGTAGTGGCGAGCAGTACTTC.

This clonotype appeared many times. The rearrangement uses TRBV6-5 and TRBJ1-6; D is uncertain. The germline V gene encodes CDR1 MNHEY and CDR2 SVGAGI. The CDR3 is 14 amino acids. Trimming took 0 bases from V and 7 from J, leaving 7 bases between them. DNA for the CDR3: TGTGCCAGCAGTTACTCGACCGGGAATTCACCCCTCCACTTT. It yields the protein CASSYSTGNSPLHF.

The V gene is TRBV15, the J gene TRBJ1-1, with D uncertain. V was pared by 1 base and J by 6 bases, with 15 bases between. The CDR3 covers 15 residues. Germline loops: CDR1 LNHNV, CDR2 YYDKDF (reference sequence). Written as DNA, the CDR3 is TGTGCCACCAGCAGAGTTGGCGGGGTGACGTCTGAAGCTTTCTTT. Residues: CATSRVGGVTSEAFF.

This clonotype was counted between two and nine times. The rearrangement joins TRBV12-3 or TRBV12-4 to TRBJ1-2, with 8 bases matching TRBD1. The CDR3 length is 16 residues. The ends lost 3 bases at V and 4 bases at J; junction bases unmatched: 10. The CDR3 DNA reads as TGTGCCAGCAGTTTGTCAGGACAGGGTCTCGGCTATGGCTACACCTTC. This codes for CASSLSGQGLGYGYTF.

The chain combines TRBV6-5 with TRBJ1-2; no definite D call. V lost 0 bases and J lost 4, with 6 bases in between. CDR3 size: 13 residues. CDR1 MNHEY and CDR2 SVGAGI come from the germline V gene. CDR3 coding DNA: TGTGCCAGCAGTTACTCCTCAGCCTATGGCTACACCTTC. Translation gives CASSYSSAYGYTF.

The chain links TRBV9 to TRBJ1-1; D is possibly TRBD1 (5 bases). Trimming pared 3 bases from V and 3 bases from J, leaving 15 bases between. There are 15 residues in the CDR3. CDR1 and CDR2 from the germline V gene are SGDLS and YYNGEE. The DNA of the CDR3 is TGTGCCAGCAGCGACGACCCCGGGGACGACACTGAAGCTTTCTTT. Its protein product is CASSDDPGDDTEAFF.

A note on this clonotype: One end of the junction is discordant with germline, which a read error may explain. The chain links TRBV7-2 to TRBJ1-5; no definite D call. The CDR3 is made up of 14 amino acids. CDR1 is SGHTA, CDR2 FQGNSA, per germline. The CDR3 nucleotides are TGCGCCAGCAGCCTCGTGGGGTTGGGTCAGCCCCAGCATTTT. Encoded protein: CASSLVGLGQPQHF.

The sample holds many counts of this clonotype. This chain links TRBV15 with TRBJ1-1; no clear D gene. V was cut by 1 base and J by 8 bases, with 8 bases left in between. CDR3 length: 12 amino acids. Germline V lookup: CDR1 LNHNV, CDR2 YYDKDF (reference sequence). The CDR3 protein is CATSRAGREAFF. CDR3 in DNA: TGTGCCACCAGCAGAGCAGGCAGGGAAGCTTTCTTT.

This clonotype was seen at least ten times. V and J are TRBV28 and TRBJ1-2; no definite D call. The germline V gene encodes CDR1 MDHEN and CDR2 SYDVKM. This CDR3 comprises 13 residues. V shed 8 bases and J shed 0 bases, with 10 bases lying between them. For the CDR3, the DNA is TGTGCCAGCCAGTCCCTTTCTAACTATGGCTACACCTTC. Residues: CASQSLSNYGYTF.

This clonotype was detected many times. In nucleotides, the CDR3 is TGTGCCACCAGCAGAACCCAGGGGGCTGGTCAGCCCCAGCATTTT. It encodes CATSRTQGAGQPQHF. The chain joins TRBV15 to TRBJ1-5; 8 positions match TRBD1. The CDR3 has 15 residues. Looked up from germline, CDR1 is LNHNV and CDR2 is YYDKDF (reference sequence). The J segment lost 6 bases and the V segment lost 2 bases, leaving 6 bases of the junction unmatched.

This sequence joins TRBV7-2 and TRBJ1-2, with D maybe TRBD1 (5 bases). V was shortened by 3 bases and J by 2 bases, with 7 bases between the two germline ends. The CDR3 extends over 13 amino acids. Germline CDR1 SGHTA, CDR2 FQGNSA. The CDR3 DNA reads TGTGCCAGCAGCTTGCGACAGAACTATGGCTACACCTTC. It is translated as CASSLRQNYGYTF.

Ten or more counts support this clonotype. This rearrangement joins TRBV5-1 to TRBJ1-2; no clear D. The CDR3 is made up of 15 amino acids. Trimming pared 0 bases from V and 2 bases from J, leaving 11 bases between. Germline CDR1 is SGHRS and CDR2 is YFSETQ. DNA for the CDR3: TGCGCCAGCAGCTTGGGAGGCCAACAAAACTATGGCTACACCTTC. It yields the protein CASSLGGQQNYGYTF.

The chain couples TRBV20-1 to TRBJ2-5, with D perhaps matching TRBD2 (5 bases). This CDR3 is 13 amino acids long. Trimming cost V 1 base and J 1 base, with 7 bases left between them. The germline gives CDR1 DFQATT, CDR2 SNEGSKA (reference sequence). CDR3 residues: CSARASPQETQYF. Written as DNA, the CDR3 is TGCAGTGCTAGAGCTAGCCCCCAAGAGACCCAGTACTTC.

In its sample, this clonotype was seen a few times. CDR3 protein: CATRGSSEYEQYF. DNA of the CDR3: TGTGCCACTCGGGGGAGTAGCGAATACGAGCAGTACTTC. V gene TRBV19 combines with J gene TRBJ2-7; D perhaps matches TRBD2 (6 bases). Looked up from germline, CDR1 is LNHDA and CDR2 is SQIVND (reference sequence). The CDR3 loop spans 13 amino acids. The V and J ends lost 10 bases and 4 bases respectively, with 17 bases between them.